This TCR beta chain appears in the sequencing data of a study of T-cell reconstitution after alpha-beta-depleted transplantation in children. Broader study findings: Several patients had high TCRbeta diversity at day 60; it came from surviving recipient T cells and thymic progenitors.

To note about this clonotype: Its specificity is not known.

Preparation of the TCRbeta library used unique molecular identifiers. One entry per CDR3 protein, called by TCRdb with MiXCR from the PCR reads. The sample consists of 450,000 to 700,000 distinct CDR3 sequences, around 27% of them appearing once. Sequenced material: PBMCs, taken before TCRalphabeta/CD19-depleted stem cell transplant. The receptor comes from a boy under two years old with Wiskott-Aldrich syndrome, due to receive a stem cell transplant.

The CDR3 DNA follows: TGTGCCAGCAGTTTGTACAGGCCGAACACCGGGGAGCTGTTTTTT. This encodes CASSLYRPNTGELFF. This chain joins TRBV12-3 or TRBV12-4 and TRBJ2-2; D possibly corresponds to TRBD1 (5 bases). CDR3 length equals 15 residues. The germline V and J ends were trimmed by 3 bases and 0 bases, with 8 bases remaining between them.